The rows below give T cell receptor beta chains drawn from one sample of a study of cytomegalovirus exposure and HLA in healthy donors. TCRdb's copy holds only in-frame clones and misses some; the assay was immunoSEQ multiplex PCR. The sample includes about 160,000 clones, less than 90% seen only once; the top ten take roughly 6.2%. The sample comprised PBMCs. The receptor source for this set is a male donor in good health and CMV-seropositive. Both conserved end residues are part of each CDR3. A D gene is named only where the DNA matches it firmly. Where a row states a size, it is once, few, many or the class of an expanded clone; other rows omit it.

d_call: -; j_call: TRBJ1-1; v_call: TRBV6-1; clone_size: few; cdr3_aa: CASSPIQGQDTEAFF; cdr3_nt: TGTGCCAGCAGCCCCATACAGGGTCAGGACACTGAAGCTTTCTTT
d_call: TRBD1; j_call: TRBJ2-2; v_call: TRBV4-1; clone_size: -; cdr3_aa: CASSQGQGANTGELFF; cdr3_nt: TGCGCCAGCAGCCAAGGTCAGGGGGCTAACACCGGGGAGCTGTTTTTT
d_call: -; j_call: TRBJ1-2; v_call: TRBV9; clone_size: -; cdr3_aa: CASSVTRTGIKANYGYTF; cdr3_nt: TGTGCCAGCAGCGTCACCCGAACAGGGATCAAGGCTAACTATGGCTACACCTTC
d_call: -; j_call: TRBJ2-7; v_call: TRBV29-1; clone_size: -; cdr3_aa: CSVALRLEFNEQYF; cdr3_nt: TGCAGCGTGGCGCTGAGGCTGGAGTTCAACGAGCAGTACTTC
d_call: TRBD2; j_call: TRBJ2-1; v_call: TRBV4-2; clone_size: -; cdr3_aa: CASSPPAGEISYNEQFF; cdr3_nt: TGTGCCAGCAGCCCACCCGCGGGGGAGATCTCCTACAATGAGCAGTTCTTC
d_call: TRBD2; j_call: TRBJ2-7; v_call: TRBV6-5; clone_size: few; cdr3_aa: CAPGRGSYEQYF; cdr3_nt: TGTGCCCCCGGGCGGGGGTCCTACGAGCAGTACTTC
d_call: TRBD2; j_call: TRBJ2-7; v_call: TRBV11-2; clone_size: -; cdr3_aa: CASSDTGTSGNYEQYF; cdr3_nt: TGTGCCAGCAGCGATACCGGGACTAGCGGAAACTACGAGCAGTACTTC
d_call: TRBD1; j_call: TRBJ1-2; v_call: TRBV19; clone_size: -; cdr3_aa: CASDRGQGTIYGYTF; cdr3_nt: TGTGCCAGCGATAGGGGACAGGGCACAATCTATGGCTACACCTTC
d_call: -; j_call: TRBJ1-1; v_call: TRBV19; clone_size: -; cdr3_aa: CASSIVANTEAFF; cdr3_nt: TGTGCCAGTAGTATCGTAGCGAACACTGAAGCTTTCTTT
d_call: TRBD1; j_call: TRBJ1-1; v_call: TRBV6-5; clone_size: -; cdr3_aa: CASRITGAGNTEAFF; cdr3_nt: TGTGCCAGCAGGATCACAGGGGCGGGGAACACTGAAGCTTTCTTT
d_call: TRBD1; j_call: TRBJ1-1; v_call: TRBV2; clone_size: few; cdr3_aa: CASSRQGPTEAFF; cdr3_nt: TGTGCCAGCAGTAGACAGGGCCCCACTGAAGCTTTCTTT
d_call: TRBD1; j_call: TRBJ2-3; v_call: TRBV5-1; clone_size: -; cdr3_aa: CASSRTGVRTDTQYF; cdr3_nt: TGCGCCAGCAGCAGGACAGGGGTACGCACAGATACGCAGTATTTT
d_call: TRBD2; j_call: TRBJ2-2; v_call: TRBV30; clone_size: -; cdr3_aa: CAWRGSGSGELFF; cdr3_nt: TGTGCCTGGAGAGGGAGCGGGAGTGGGGAGCTGTTTTTT
d_call: -; j_call: TRBJ2-1; v_call: TRBV7-2; clone_size: -; cdr3_aa: CASSLDYSPITEQFF; cdr3_nt: TGTGCCAGCAGCTTAGACTACTCCCCCATAACTGAGCAGTTCTTC
d_call: -; j_call: TRBJ1-4; v_call: TRBV19; clone_size: -; cdr3_aa: CASSPGLATNEKLFF; cdr3_nt: TGTGCCAGTAGTCCAGGTCTTGCAACTAATGAAAAACTGTTTTTT
d_call: TRBD2; j_call: TRBJ2-3; v_call: TRBV7-3; clone_size: -; cdr3_aa: CASSSIAGDGTDTQYF; cdr3_nt: TGTGCCAGCAGTTCCATAGCGGGAGATGGTACAGATACGCAGTATTTT
d_call: TRBD1; j_call: TRBJ1-5; v_call: TRBV7-8; clone_size: -; cdr3_aa: CASSLDRGTQPQHF; cdr3_nt: TGTGCCAGCAGCTTGGACAGGGGTACGCAGCCCCAGCATTTT
d_call: -; j_call: TRBJ1-4; v_call: TRBV5-6; clone_size: few; cdr3_aa: CASSLKTDEKLFF; cdr3_nt: TGTGCCAGCAGCTTGAAGACAGACGAAAAACTGTTTTTT
d_call: -; j_call: TRBJ2-2; v_call: TRBV5-1; clone_size: -; cdr3_aa: CASSLTPQAGRTGELFF; cdr3_nt: TGCGCCAGCAGCTTAACTCCCCAGGCAGGTCGGACCGGGGAGCTGTTTTTT
d_call: -; j_call: TRBJ2-3; v_call: TRBV4-2; clone_size: -; cdr3_aa: CASSQDSQNTDTQYF; cdr3_nt: TGTGCCAGCAGCCAAGATAGCCAGAACACAGATACGCAGTATTTT
d_call: -; j_call: TRBJ1-5; v_call: TRBV30; clone_size: once; cdr3_aa: CAWSTPGTVRGQPQHF; cdr3_nt: TGTGCCTGGAGTACACCGGGGACGGTCAGGGGTCAGCCCCAGCATTTT
d_call: -; j_call: TRBJ2-7; v_call: TRBV19; clone_size: -; cdr3_aa: CASSAGAYEQYF; cdr3_nt: TGTGCCAGTAGCGCAGGGGCCTACGAGCAGTACTTC
d_call: -; j_call: TRBJ1-1; v_call: TRBV7-3; clone_size: -; cdr3_aa: CASSLTAGWNTEAFF; cdr3_nt: TGTGCCAGCAGCTTAACGGCAGGCTGGAACACTGAAGCTTTCTTT
d_call: -; j_call: TRBJ1-2; v_call: TRBV28; clone_size: -; cdr3_aa: CASSLTHPPGYTF; cdr3_nt: TGTGCCAGCAGTTTAACTCACCCCCCTGGCTACACCTTC
d_call: TRBD2; j_call: TRBJ2-7; v_call: TRBV29-1; clone_size: -; cdr3_aa: CSVEPGGTYEQYF; cdr3_nt: TGCAGCGTTGAACCGGGGGGGACCTACGAGCAGTACTTC
d_call: -; j_call: TRBJ2-3; v_call: TRBV10-3; clone_size: once; cdr3_aa: CAISGQGNTDTQYF; cdr3_nt: TGTGCCATCAGTGGTCAGGGTAACACAGATACGCAGTATTTT
d_call: TRBD1; j_call: TRBJ1-1; v_call: TRBV7-8; clone_size: -; cdr3_aa: CASSLRTGANTEAFF; cdr3_nt: TGTGCCAGCAGCTTACGGACAGGGGCGAACACTGAAGCTTTCTTT
d_call: TRBD2; j_call: TRBJ2-1; v_call: TRBV30; clone_size: -; cdr3_aa: CAWSKRERSEQFF; cdr3_nt: TGTGCCTGGAGTAAGCGGGAGAGGAGTGAGCAGTTCTTC
d_call: -; j_call: TRBJ1-1; v_call: TRBV2; clone_size: -; cdr3_aa: CASSARPKGDTEAFF; cdr3_nt: TGTGCCAGCAGTGCCCGCCCCAAAGGGGACACTGAAGCTTTCTTT
d_call: TRBD1; j_call: TRBJ1-2; v_call: TRBV27; clone_size: once; cdr3_aa: CASSYLQGGYGYTF; cdr3_nt: TGTGCCAGCAGTTACCTACAGGGGGGCTATGGCTACACCTTC
d_call: TRBD1; j_call: TRBJ1-5; v_call: TRBV28; clone_size: -; cdr3_aa: CASSITGAGGQPQHF; cdr3_nt: TGTGCCAGCAGCATCACAGGGGCTGGGGGGCAGCCCCAGCATTTT
d_call: TRBD2; j_call: TRBJ2-5; v_call: TRBV7-8; clone_size: -; cdr3_aa: CATLGLAGEMGETQYF; cdr3_nt: TGTGCCACCCTGGGACTAGCGGGAGAGATGGGAGAGACCCAGTACTTC
d_call: -; j_call: TRBJ1-5; v_call: TRBV7-9; clone_size: -; cdr3_aa: CSSSLLNQPQHF; cdr3_nt: TGTTCCAGCAGCCTCCTAAATCAGCCCCAGCATTTT
d_call: TRBD2; j_call: TRBJ2-2; v_call: TRBV6-4; clone_size: few; cdr3_aa: CASSAASGDTGELFF; cdr3_nt: TGTGCCAGCAGTGCGGCTAGCGGGGACACCGGGGAGCTGTTTTTT
d_call: TRBD2; j_call: TRBJ2-3; v_call: TRBV2; clone_size: -; cdr3_aa: CAAEGAGDEGTYTDTQYF; cdr3_nt: TGTGCCGCGGAGGGAGCGGGAGACGAGGGAACCTACACAGATACGCAGTATTTT
d_call: TRBD2; j_call: TRBJ2-5; v_call: TRBV7-6; clone_size: -; cdr3_aa: CASSLTLAEAQETQYF; cdr3_nt: TGTGCCAGCAGCTTAACCCTAGCGGAAGCTCAAGAGACCCAGTACTTC
d_call: TRBD1; j_call: TRBJ2-2; v_call: TRBV6-8; clone_size: -; cdr3_aa: CASSPGGGELFF; cdr3_nt: TGTGCCAGCAGCCCAGGGGGCGGGGAGCTGTTTTTT
d_call: -; j_call: TRBJ2-7; v_call: TRBV27; clone_size: -; cdr3_aa: CASSPRVSYEQYF; cdr3_nt: TGTGCCAGCAGCCCCAGGGTCTCCTACGAGCAGTACTTC
d_call: TRBD2; j_call: TRBJ2-7; v_call: TRBV6-5; clone_size: -; cdr3_aa: CASIGSGSEDEQYF; cdr3_nt: TGTGCCAGCATAGGTAGCGGGAGTGAGGACGAGCAGTACTTC
d_call: -; j_call: TRBJ1-2; v_call: TRBV12-5; clone_size: -; cdr3_aa: CASAPGVVYGYTF; cdr3_nt: TGTGCTAGTGCCCCGGGAGTTGTCTATGGCTACACCTTC
d_call: -; j_call: TRBJ2-2; v_call: TRBV5-1; clone_size: -; cdr3_aa: CASSSYRLTGELFF; cdr3_nt: TGCGCCAGCAGCTCCTACAGGCTAACCGGGGAGCTGTTTTTT
d_call: -; j_call: TRBJ2-5; v_call: TRBV7-9; clone_size: -; cdr3_aa: CASPRERLETQYF; cdr3_nt: TGTGCCAGCCCTCGGGAGAGGCTAGAGACCCAGTACTTC
d_call: -; j_call: TRBJ1-6; v_call: TRBV6-6; clone_size: -; cdr3_aa: CASSTFSGNSPLHF; cdr3_nt: TGTGCCAGCAGTACCTTCTCGGGTAATTCACCCCTCCACTTT
d_call: TRBD2; j_call: TRBJ2-2; v_call: TRBV7-6; clone_size: -; cdr3_aa: CASNPSGTNTGELFF; cdr3_nt: TGTGCCAGCAACCCCAGCGGGACGAACACCGGGGAGCTGTTTTTT
d_call: TRBD1; j_call: TRBJ1-5; v_call: TRBV29-1; clone_size: -; cdr3_aa: CSVEKGQGQPQHF; cdr3_nt: TGCAGCGTTGAAAAGGGACAGGGACAGCCCCAGCATTTT
d_call: TRBD2; j_call: TRBJ2-7; v_call: TRBV15; clone_size: -; cdr3_aa: CATSSRGWASGEQYF; cdr3_nt: TGTGCCACCAGCTCCCGGGGGTGGGCTAGCGGCGAGCAGTACTTC
d_call: TRBD1; j_call: TRBJ1-2; v_call: TRBV4-1; clone_size: -; cdr3_aa: CASSPTGGADGYTF; cdr3_nt: TGCGCCAGCAGTCCGACAGGGGGCGCGGATGGCTACACCTTC
d_call: TRBD1; j_call: TRBJ1-1; v_call: TRBV12-5; clone_size: -; cdr3_aa: CASVQGAPGTEAFF; cdr3_nt: TGTGCTAGTGTACAGGGGGCGCCGGGCACTGAAGCTTTCTTT
d_call: -; j_call: TRBJ2-1; v_call: TRBV14; clone_size: -; cdr3_aa: CASSQVKGRGSYNEQFF; cdr3_nt: TGTGCCAGCAGCCAAGTTAAAGGGAGAGGCTCCTACAATGAGCAGTTCTTC
d_call: TRBD1; j_call: TRBJ1-1; v_call: TRBV7-8; clone_size: -; cdr3_aa: CASSLGQGATEAFF; cdr3_nt: TGTGCCAGCAGCTTAGGACAGGGAGCCACTGAAGCTTTCTTT
d_call: -; j_call: TRBJ2-2; v_call: TRBV18; clone_size: -; cdr3_aa: CASSPSTEQGELFF; cdr3_nt: TGTGCCAGCTCACCGTCAACAGAGCAGGGGGAGCTGTTTTTT
d_call: -; j_call: TRBJ1-1; v_call: TRBV5-6; clone_size: -; cdr3_aa: CASSLLFRQVDTEAFF; cdr3_nt: TGTGCCAGCAGCTTGTTGTTCAGGCAGGTGGACACTGAAGCTTTCTTT